This TCR beta chain was captured in a study of T cell repertoires in cytomegalovirus infection. Study findings and constraints: The ex vivo response was dominated by HLA-C-restricted CMV-specific TCR beta clonotypes.

Germline trimming cut 5 bases from V and 4 bases from J; bases unmatched to any gene: 10. The CDR3 is made up of 18 amino acids. As concerns this clonotype: The antigen remains undetermined.

TCRdb processed the reads anew with MiXCR; each CDR3 protein has one entry. The sample has approximately 470,000 distinct CDR3 sequences, roughly 43% seen once. The sample consisted of cultured PBMCs, taken from culture after CMV antigen stimulation. This chain connects TRBV12-3 or TRBV12-4 to TRBJ2-5, with 16 bases aligning to TRBD2. This TCR came from a human donor in good health (CMV status not recorded). Some clones in this sample may be carry-over from other donors' samples. CDR3 nucleotides: TGTGCCAGCAGTATGGGGGGACTAGCGGGAGGGCAGGGAGAGACCCAGTACTTC. Translation: CASSMGGLAGGQGETQYF.